Following are 19 T cell receptor beta chains from one sample sequenced in a study of blood T cell repertoires in COVID-19. This table comes from immunoSEQ multiplex PCR, and its TCRdb copy is limited to in-frame clones, with some not included. This sample yields about 190,000 clones, of which roughly 80% are seen a single time; 9.5% to 15% belongs to the top ten. Input material: peripheral blood. These receptors originate from a woman in her forties or fifties with acute or convalescent COVID-19.

V gene TRBV3-1 (or the pseudogene TRBV3-2) combines with J gene TRBJ2-5; no firm D call. The V gene's germline CDR1 is LGHDT and CDR2 YNNKEL (reference sequence). The length of the CDR3 is 13 residues. Trimming removed 6 bases at V and 2 bases at J, with 10 bases between. The DNA of the CDR3 is TGTGCCAGCAGTCTATCGTGGCAAGAGACCCAGTACTTC. Amino acids: CASSLSWQETQYF.

The rearrangement joins TRBV5-5 to TRBJ2-1, with 7 bases aligning to TRBD1. Unmatched junction bases numbered 13, after V lost 2 bases and J lost 8 bases. This CDR3 is built from 16 residues. Per germline, CDR1 SGHKS and CDR2 YYEKEE (reference sequence). CDR3 sequence reads: CASSFQQGLSVDEQFF. CDR3 coding DNA: TGTGCCAGCAGCTTCCAACAGGGGCTAAGTGTAGATGAGCAGTTCTTC.

CDR3: CASSQDLRAGGIADTQYF. The CDR3 nucleotides read TGTGCCAGCAGCCAAGATCTTAGGGCGGGGGGTATCGCAGATACGCAGTATTTT. This sequence joins TRBV3-1 (or the pseudogene TRBV3-2) and TRBJ2-3, with TRBD2 matching 8 bases. The CDR3 has 18 amino acids. Looked up from germline, CDR1 is LGHDT and CDR2 is YNNKEL (reference sequence). The V segment lost 0 bases and the J segment 4 bases; nucleotides outside the gene matches: 12.

The chain recombines TRBV9 with TRBJ1-4, with 7 nucleotides matching TRBD1. With V trimmed by 0 bases and J by 4 bases, 6 bases remained unmatched. This CDR3 is 16 amino acids long. Germline CDR1 and CDR2: SGDLS and YYNGEE. As DNA, the CDR3 is TGTGCCAGCAGCGTAGAGGGGACAGCGATTAATGAAAAACTGTTTTTT. It codes for CASSVEGTAINEKLFF.

The chain uses TRBV28 and TRBJ1-6; D is undetermined. Per the germline V gene, CDR1 is MDHEN and CDR2 is SYDVKM. The CDR3 spans 15 residues. V lost 3 bases, J lost 4 bases, and 10 bases lay in between. CDR3 coding DNA: TGTGCCAGCAGTTTCCGTACCCGGTATAATTCACCCCTCCACTTT. Translating it yields CASSFRTRYNSPLHF.

As concerns this clone: Relative to the germline gene, one junction end is altered; a read error may explain this. The chain couples TRBV11-3 to TRBJ2-7; D perhaps matches TRBD1 (6 bases). Per the germline V gene, CDR1 is SGHNT and CDR2 is YENEEA. The CDR3 spans 15 residues. CDR3 protein: CASSIESQGPYEQYF. As DNA, the CDR3 is TGTGCCAGCAGCATAGAATCCCAGGGGCCCTACGAGCAGTACTTC.

V and J are TRBV5-4 and TRBJ1-1, with D hard to call. This CDR3 is 11 amino acids long. Germline V gene sequence: CDR1 SGHNT, CDR2 YYREEE (reference sequence). The V end lost 5 bases, the J end lost 1 base, and 3 bases lay between the germline ends. The CDR3: CASRRNTEAFF. In DNA form, the CDR3 reads TGTGCCAGCAGGCGGAACACTGAAGCTTTCTTT.

This rearrangement joins TRBV7-8 to TRBJ1-5, with 7 positions matching TRBD1. V shed 6 bases and J 0 bases; nucleotides not matched to a gene: 8. The CDR3 covers 16 residues. Germline V gene lookup returns CDR1 SGHVS and CDR2 FQNEAQ. In nucleotides, the CDR3 is TGTGCCAGCAGTTCAGAGGGGGCAGTTAGCAATCAGCCCCAGCATTTT. Its protein is CASSSEGAVSNQPQHF.

The chain is built from TRBV11-3 and TRBJ2-1, with 9 bases matching TRBD1. Trimming took 3 bases from V and 4 from J; bases not matched to a gene: 4. CDR3 length equals 15 residues. Germline CDR1 and CDR2: SGHNT and YENEEA. This CDR3 reads CASSFVTGGYNEQFF. The CDR3 DNA reads as TGTGCCAGCAGCTTCGTGACAGGGGGATACAATGAGCAGTTCTTC.

V and J are TRBV29-1 and TRBJ2-3; D remains unclear. CDR3 length: 13 residues. The germline V gene encodes CDR1 SQVTM and CDR2 ANQGSEA. Trimming cost V 6 bases and J 4 bases, with 14 bases left between them. The CDR3 reads CSVVQRLADTQYF. The CDR3 nucleotides read TGCAGCGTCGTCCAGAGGCTCGCAGATACGCAGTATTTT.

This chain links TRBV19 with TRBJ1-1; possible D gene TRBD1, 6 bases. Germline V gene sequence: CDR1 LNHDA, CDR2 SQIVND (reference sequence). The CDR3 contains 15 residues. The germline V and J ends were trimmed by 4 bases and 3 bases, with 15 bases remaining between them. The CDR3 bases are TGTGCCAGTAGTACTGCCGGGACACATTACACTGAAGCTTTCTTT. Translation: CASSTAGTHYTEAFF.

For this clone: Other DNA sequences of this sample code for an identical CDR3. The V gene is TRBV18, the J gene TRBJ1-1, with D possibly matching TRBD1 (5 bases). With 3 bases removed from V and 2 bases from J, the gap between germline ends came to 7 bases. The germline V gene encodes CDR1 KGHSH and CDR2 LQKENI. The length of the CDR3 is 13 residues. DNA for the CDR3: TGTGCCAGCTCACCCCAGGGTAACACTGAAGCTTTCTTT. It encodes CASSPQGNTEAFF.

The V gene is TRBV25-1, the J gene TRBJ2-7; tentative D call: TRBD1 (6 bases). Germline V lookup: CDR1 MGHDK, CDR2 SYGVNS. Trimming left V 0 bases short and J 2 bases short, with 11 bases between. The CDR3 contains 15 residues. The CDR3 nucleotides read TGTGCCAGCAGTGAATACACAGGGCCTCCCTACGAGCAGTACTTC. This codes for CASSEYTGPPYEQYF.

With regard to this clone: A junction boundary mismatches the germline segment, possibly from a read error. The V call is TRBV2, the J call TRBJ2-2; maybe TRBD2 (5 bases). Germline loops: CDR1 SNHLY, CDR2 FYNNEI. The CDR3 covers 13 residues. CDR3 nucleotide sequence: TGTGCCAGCAGTCCGGGGATCACCGGGGAGCTGGTTTTT. Protein: CASSPGITGELVF.

V and J are TRBV10-1 and TRBJ2-3; possibly TRBD2 for D (6 bases). In germline, CDR1 is WNHNN, CDR2 SYGVQD (reference sequence). The V end was cut by 6 bases, the J end by 4 bases, with 23 bases between. This CDR3 is built from 17 residues. This CDR3 is CASSLGGTGVIADTQYF. In DNA, the CDR3 is TGCGCCAGCAGCCTCGGTGGGACGGGGGTAATCGCAGATACGCAGTATTTT.

The J gene is TRBJ1-1, the V gene TRBV5-1, with TRBD1 identical over 9 bases. The V segment lost 0 bases and the J segment 5 bases; nucleotides outside the gene matches: 11. Germline V gene lookup returns CDR1 SGHRS and CDR2 YFSETQ. The CDR3 has 17 residues. The CDR3 DNA is TGCGCCAGCAGCTTGGCCTCTGGACAGGGGTCTTGGACTGAAGCTTTCTTT. Translated, it gives CASSLASGQGSWTEAFF.

The chain combines TRBV9 with TRBJ2-1; possible D gene TRBD1, 5 bases. Trimming removed 3 bases from V and 0 bases from J, with 10 bases in between. CDR3 length equals 15 residues. CDR1 and CDR2 (germline): SGDLS, YYNGEE. CDR3 in amino acids: CASSGGIGSYNEQFF. The CDR3 DNA is TGTGCCAGCAGCGGGGGCATTGGCTCCTACAATGAGCAGTTCTTC.

The chain recombines TRBV7-2 with TRBJ2-3; TRBD2 might be the D (6 bases). Germline V gene sequence: CDR1 SGHTA, CDR2 FQGNSA. This CDR3 comprises 16 residues. The V end was cut by 1 base, the J end by 0 bases, with 11 bases between. The CDR3, as DNA: TGTGCCAGCAGCTTAGAACCCGGACTAAGCACAGATACGCAGTATTTT. It specifies CASSLEPGLSTDTQYF.

The J gene is TRBJ1-2, the V gene TRBV5-1; possible D gene TRBD1, 5 bases. Per the germline V gene, CDR1 is SGHRS and CDR2 is YFSETQ. This CDR3 is 13 amino acids long. V dropped 6 bases and J dropped 3 bases, with 12 bases sitting between them. The CDR3 sequence is CASKGQGYYGYTF. CDR3 bases: TGCGCCAGCAAGGGCCAGGGCTACTATGGCTACACCTTC.